The 16 T cell receptor beta chains reported below all come from one sample, sequenced in a study of identical twins. TCRdb recomputed calls from the 5' RACE reads with MiXCR, one row per CDR3 protein. The sample includes approximately 630,000 distinct CDR3 sequences, about 7.1% of them seen just once. The sample also formed part of further work on yellow fever vaccine responses in identical twins.

The sample consisted of PBMCs. The receptors were sampled from a woman aged 18-29 years in good health.

This clonotype was recorded many times. V gene TRBV4-2 combines with J gene TRBJ2-4, with D perhaps TRBD1 (6 bases). CDR1 is LGHNA and CDR2 is YNFKEQ in the germline V gene. The CDR3 has 15 amino acids. V gave up 4 bases and J gave up 4 bases, with 14 bases separating them. The CDR3 bases are TGTGCCAGCAGCCCCGAGGTCCAGGGGAAAAACATTCAGTACTTC. Its translation: CASSPEVQGKNIQYF.

Remarks on this clonotype: It may be a read error: a sequence one base away is much more abundant. CDR3 protein: CASSFRGRGNTGELFF. In nucleotides, the CDR3 is TGTGCCAGCAGTTTTCGGGGGAGGGGTAACACCGGGGAGCTGTTTTTT. The chain couples TRBV12-3 or TRBV12-4 to TRBJ2-2; 7 bases map to TRBD2. CDR3 size: 16 residues. Trimming took 3 bases from V and 2 from J; bases not matched to a gene: 6.

Many counts were recorded for this clonotype. This chain uses TRBV24-1 with TRBJ2-2; D is undetermined. Germline V lookup: CDR1 KGHDR, CDR2 SFDVKD. V was pared by 5 bases and J by 5 bases, with 2 bases between. The CDR3 extends over 11 amino acids. The CDR3 here is CATSVTGELFF. For the CDR3, the DNA is TGTGCCACCAGTGTAACCGGGGAGCTGTTTTTT.

The chain is built from TRBV28 and TRBJ2-7; D is ambiguous. The V gene's germline CDR1 is MDHEN and CDR2 SYDVKM. CDR3 length equals 12 residues. V was cut by 6 bases and J by 6 bases, with 12 bases left in between. The CDR3 DNA reads TGTGCCAGCAGAGCCCCATTTGGCGAGCAGTACTTC. As protein: CASRAPFGEQYF.

The V gene is TRBV20-1, the J gene TRBJ1-4; possible D gene TRBD1, 5 bases. The CDR3 loop spans 15 amino acids. Trimming stripped 3 bases from V and 8 bases from J, with 19 bases between. Germline CDR1 and CDR2: DFQATT and SNEGSKA (reference sequence). CDR3 nucleotide sequence: TGCAGTGCTAGTAGCCACGCAGGGCATGACGAAAAACTGTTTTTT. Amino acids: CSASSHAGHDEKLFF.

This clonotype was found many times. This chain uses TRBV9 with TRBJ2-1; perhaps TRBD2 as D (6 bases). V was cut by 1 base and J by 9 bases, with 11 bases left in between. The CDR3 sequence is 13 residues long. CDR1 is SGDLS and CDR2 is YYNGEE in the germline V gene. CDR3 DNA sequence: TGTGCCAGCAGCGTACGTGTCGGGGGTGAGCAGTTCTTC. Protein sequence: CASSVRVGGEQFF.

This clonotype was detected ten times or more. This chain connects TRBV10-3 to TRBJ2-2, with D uncertain. The CDR3 has 14 residues. Germline CDR1 reads ENHRY; CDR2 reads SYGVKD. V lost 8 bases and J lost 3, with 13 bases in between. CDR3 nucleotide sequence: TGTGCCATCGCCCATGGTAGGGACACCGGGGAGCTGTTTTTT. Protein sequence: CAIAHGRDTGELFF.

This clonotype was observed a handful of times. The chain has TRBV3-1 and TRBJ2-1, with 16 bases aligning to TRBD2. After removal of 2 bases from V and 4 bases from J, the junction contained 8 bases not matched to a gene. The CDR3 is made up of 19 amino acids. The germline gives CDR1 LGHDT, CDR2 YNNKEL (reference sequence). The CDR3, as DNA: TGTGCCAGCAGCCAAACCCCGGGACTAGCGGGGGGGGGTTACAATGAGCAGTTCTTC. The encoded protein is CASSQTPGLAGGGYNEQFF.

In this sample, this clonotype turned up a few times. The V and J genes are TRBV15 and TRBJ2-3, with D maybe TRBD1 (5 bases). This CDR3 contains 16 residues. CDR1 and CDR2 from the germline V gene are LNHNV and YYDKDF (reference sequence). V shed 1 base and J shed 2 bases, with 13 bases lying between them. For the CDR3, the DNA is TGTGCCACCAGCAGAGTAGGGGCCTTGTCCACAGATACGCAGTATTTT. As protein: CATSRVGALSTDTQYF.

This clonotype was recorded many times. V is TRBV15 and J is TRBJ2-1, with a tentative D call TRBD1 (6 bases). CDR3 length: 15 residues. V was clipped by 3 bases and J by 2 bases, with 11 bases between them. CDR1 is LNHNV and CDR2 is YYDKDF in the germline V gene (reference sequence). The CDR3 sequence: CATSSGTWAYNEQFF. The DNA of the CDR3 is TGTGCCACCAGCAGCGGGACATGGGCCTACAATGAGCAGTTCTTC.

The rearrangement joins TRBV5-1 to TRBJ2-1; weak D call: TRBD1 (6 bases). CDR1 is SGHRS, CDR2 YFSETQ, per germline. Between the trimmed V and J ends, which lost 4 bases and 7 bases, there was a span of 15 bases. CDR3 length equals 14 residues. The CDR3 spells CASSPRDKWNEQFF. CDR3 nucleotides: TGCGCCAGCAGCCCCCGGGACAAGTGGAATGAGCAGTTCTTC.

This clonotype was seen many times. The chain's CDR3 is CASRPTGTANTGELFF. The CDR3 DNA follows: TGTGCCAGCAGACCTACCGGGACAGCGAACACCGGGGAGCTGTTTTTT. The chain uses TRBV28 and TRBJ2-2, with TRBD1 identical over 7 bases. V was clipped by 6 bases and J by 0 bases; unmatched bases: 7. The germline V gene encodes CDR1 MDHEN and CDR2 SYDVKM. This CDR3 has 16 residues.

In regard to this clonotype: The germline gene is not matched at one end of the junction; a read error may be the cause. The chain joins TRBV7-9 to TRBJ2-2, with D tentatively TRBD2 (7 bases). Germline-derived CDR1 and CDR2 are SEHNR and FQNEAQ (reference sequence). This CDR3 region has 15 residues. Here the CDR3 DNA reads TGTGTCAGCAGCCCCCGGGGGGCGGGCACCGGGGAGCTGTTTTTT. This codes for CVSSPRGAGTGELFF.

This clonotype was counted many times. The V gene is TRBV5-1, the J gene TRBJ2-2, with 7 nucleotides matching TRBD2. CDR1 is SGHRS and CDR2 is YFSETQ in the germline V gene. The junction had 11 bases not matched to a gene; V was cut back by 4 bases and J by 5 bases. The CDR3 has 16 amino acids. The CDR3 DNA reads TGCGCCAGCAGCAAGGGACTACCGGGAGATACCGGGGAGCTGTTTTTT. Translated, it gives CASSKGLPGDTGELFF.

V and J are TRBV24-1 and TRBJ2-3, with D perhaps given as TRBD1 or TRBD2 (5 bases each). CDR1 is KGHDR and CDR2 is SFDVKD in the germline V gene. The CDR3 covers 13 residues. V was shortened by 4 bases and J by 15 bases, with 19 bases between the two germline ends. The CDR3 region has the DNA TGTGCCACCAGTGACAATACTTGGGACGGCAACTATTTT. It codes for CATSDNTWDGNYF.

V and J are TRBV3-1 and TRBJ2-2; possible D gene TRBD2, 6 bases. The length of the CDR3 is 15 residues. V was trimmed by 0 bases and J by 6 bases, leaving 11 bases between them. CDR1 is LGHDT, CDR2 YNNKEL, per germline (reference sequence). The CDR3 loop is CASSQEVAVPGELFF. CDR3 bases: TGTGCCAGCAGCCAAGAAGTAGCGGTCCCCGGGGAGCTGTTTTTT. Full variable domain (missing parts from reference TRBV3-1 and TRBJ2-2): DTAVSQTPKYLVTQMGNDKSIKCEQNLGHDTMYWYKQDSKKFLKIMFSYNNKELIINETVPNRFSPKSPDKAHLNLHINSLELGDSAVYFCASSQEVAVPGELFFGEGSRLTVL.